These 19 T cell receptor beta chains share one sample of origin, sequenced in a study of metastatic and nonmetastatic thyroid tumors. MiXCR reprocessed the PCR reads for TCRdb. The table includes 30,000 to 40,000 clones, roughly 29% detected once. Until they underwent thyroid surgery, no patient had received any treatment. The source material was blood. The receptor set was obtained from a female donor with papillary thyroid cancer or a benign thyroid nodule (not recorded which). Some clones in this sample may be carry-over from other donors' samples.

This clone was picked up a small number of times. The chain uses TRBV27 and TRBJ2-7; unclear D gene. Trimming pared 6 bases from V and 0 bases from J, leaving 15 bases between. The germline CDR1 and CDR2 sequences are MNHEY and SMNVEV (reference sequence). The length of the CDR3 is 15 residues. CDR3 residues: CASRAYVCGSYEQYF. In DNA form, the CDR3 reads TGTGCCAGCAGGGCCTACGTGTGTGGCTCCTACGAGCAGTACTTC.

Concerning this clone: Other DNA sequences within the sample encode an identical CDR3. J is TRBJ2-7 and V is TRBV6-1, with unresolved D. Trimming stripped 5 bases from V and 7 bases from J, with 18 bases between. The CDR3 length is 14 residues. CDR1 and CDR2 from the germline V gene are MNHNS and SASEGT. CDR3: CASSHSPGSREQYF. The CDR3 nucleotides are TGTGCCAGCAGTCATTCCCCTGGTTCACGGGAGCAGTACTTC.

This clone qualifies as medium-sized. The V gene is TRBV7-8, the J gene TRBJ2-7, with 9 bases that match TRBD2. Germline V lookup: CDR1 SGHVS, CDR2 FQNEAQ. The CDR3 sequence is 16 residues long. V lost 5 bases to trimming and J lost 1 base; unmatched junction nucleotides: 9. The CDR3 bases are TGTGCCAGCAGCCCTTTCGCGGGGGGGTCTTCCTACGAGCAGTACTTC. This encodes CASSPFAGGSSYEQYF.

This clone appeared once. CDR3 region: CASSPVSTGVSYEQYF. CDR3 bases: TGTGCCAGCAGCCCAGTGTCGACGGGAGTATCCTACGAGCAGTACTTC. The gene calls are TRBV11-1 and TRBJ2-7, with D perhaps TRBD2 (6 bases). Trimming removed 5 bases at V and 1 base at J, with 18 bases between. CDR1 SGHAT and CDR2 FQDESV come from the germline V gene (reference sequence). CDR3 length: 16 amino acids.

This CDR3 is CASSAIHGATGANVLTF. CDR3 in DNA: TGTGCCAGCAGCGCCATACATGGCGCAACTGGGGCCAACGTCCTGACTTTC. This chain connects TRBV9 to TRBJ2-6; the D is unclear. Trimming shortened V by 3 bases and J by 2 bases, and 15 bases separated the two germline ends. The CDR3 extends over 17 amino acids. Germline loops: CDR1 SGDLS, CDR2 YYNGEE.

This clone has a count of ten or more. The chain carries TRBV19 and TRBJ2-2, with D possibly matching TRBD1 (5 bases). Germline values: CDR1 LNHDA, CDR2 SQIVND (reference sequence). CDR3 length: 14 amino acids. The V and J ends lost 7 bases and 3 bases respectively, with 12 bases between them. CDR3 coding DNA: TGTGCCAGTATAGGGGTAAAGGACACCGGGGAGCTGTTTTTT. This translates into CASIGVKDTGELFF.

This clone was counted between two and nine times. Compared with germline, one end of the junction differs, possibly owing to a read error. V is TRBV6-1 and J is TRBJ1-5, with 8 positions matching TRBD1. The CDR3 is made up of 15 amino acids. Germline values: CDR1 MNHNS, CDR2 SASEGT. DNA for the CDR3: TGTGCCAGCAGTGCGCCAGGGGGCGGCAATCAGCCGCAGCATTTT. Protein: CASSAPGGGNQPQHF.

This clone was counted many times. The chain employs TRBV27 and TRBJ2-7; D assignment may be TRBD1 or TRBD2 (5 bases each). Germline V gene data show CDR1 as MNHEY and CDR2 as SMNVEV (reference sequence). CDR3 length equals 15 residues. Trimming took 6 bases from V and 0 from J, leaving 15 bases between them. This CDR3 reads CASSTGRTTSYEQYF. In DNA, the CDR3 is TGTGCCAGCAGCACGGGACGAACTACCTCCTACGAGCAGTACTTC.

About this clone: At one boundary the junction diverges from the germline segment, which might be a read error. V gene TRBV3-1 combines with J gene TRBJ2-3, with TRBD1 matching over 12 bases. CDR1 is LGHDT and CDR2 is YNNKEL in the germline V gene (reference sequence). The CDR3 runs to 17 residues. The CDR3 region is CASTQVAGTGGTHTEYF. The CDR3 DNA is TGTGCCAGCACCCAAGTGGCCGGGACAGGGGGCACACATACGGAGTATTTT.

Ten or more counts support this clone. The chain couples TRBV9 to TRBJ1-4; D is uncertain. This CDR3 contains 13 residues. Germline V lookup: CDR1 SGDLS, CDR2 YYNGEE. The V gene lost 4 bases and the J gene lost 5 bases, with 9 bases spanning the gap. CDR3: CASSPRVNEKLFF. The DNA of the CDR3 is TGTGCCAGCAGCCCCCGGGTGAATGAAAAACTGTTTTTT.

This clone was picked up a small number of times. The genes are TRBV5-1 and TRBJ1-2; TRBD1 might be the D (5 bases). CDR1 is SGHRS, CDR2 YFSETQ, per germline. Trimming left V 4 bases short and J 4 bases short, with 26 bases between. CDR3 length: 18 amino acids. In DNA form, the CDR3 reads TGCGCCAGCAGCAGACGGATGACCTCCTATGGGGCAGCCTATGGCTACACCTTC. It translates to CASSRRMTSYGAAYGYTF.

With respect to this clone: One end of the junction is discordant with germline, which a read error may explain. This chain joins TRBV5-1 and TRBJ2-1; 8 bases are a match to TRBD2. Germline V lookup: CDR1 SGHRS, CDR2 YFSETQ. The CDR3 is 16 residues long. In nucleotides, the CDR3 is TGCGCCAGCAGCTCGGGACTAGTGGCCCTCCACAATGAGCAGTTCTTT. The encoded protein is CASSSGLVALHNEQFF.

This clone was observed many times. This chain uses TRBV6-1 with TRBJ2-5, with unresolved D. V was shortened by 5 bases and J by 4 bases, with 8 bases between the two germline ends. CDR3 length equals 12 residues. Germline-derived CDR1 and CDR2 are MNHNS and SASEGT. The CDR3 loop reads CASSRPAETQYF. The CDR3 DNA sequence: TGTGCCAGCAGTCGCCCCGCAGAGACCCAGTACTTC.

The chain joins TRBV28 to TRBJ2-5, with TRBD1 matching 8 bases. Trimming removed 4 bases from V and 3 bases from J; junction bases left unmatched: 7. The CDR3 sequence is 15 residues long. Germline CDR1 and CDR2: MDHEN and SYDVKM. CDR3 protein: CASSSHHRGEETQYF. DNA of the CDR3: TGTGCCAGCAGTTCACACCACAGGGGGGAAGAGACCCAGTACTTC.

This clone was counted many times. The chain joins TRBV7-9 to TRBJ2-1; D is undetermined. This CDR3 contains 15 residues. The V end lost 0 bases, the J end lost 8 bases, and 14 bases lay between the germline ends. CDR1 SEHNR and CDR2 FQNEAQ come from the germline V gene (reference sequence). DNA for the CDR3: TGTGCCAGCAGCTTAGCGACGGACGGAAGTGATGAGCAGTTCTTC. Protein: CASSLATDGSDEQFF.

V gene TRBV28 combines with J gene TRBJ2-7; TRBD1 might be the D (6 bases). Germline CDR1 and CDR2: MDHEN and SYDVKM. The CDR3 spans 16 residues. Trimming shortened V by 5 bases and J by 1 base, and 18 bases separated the two germline ends. Written as DNA, the CDR3 is TGTGCCAGCAGTAGATCCGGGACACAACCTTCCTACGAGCAGTACTTC. As protein: CASSRSGTQPSYEQYF. Based on the CDR3 plus reference TRBV28 and TRBJ2-7, the full variable domain is DVKVTQSSRYLVKRTGEKVFLECVQDMDHENMFWYRQDPGLGLRLIYFSYDVKMKEKGDIPEGYSVSREKKERFSLILESASTNQTSMYLCASSRSGTQPSYEQYFGPGTRLTVT.

A note on this clone: This may arise from a read error, as a much more abundant clone is one base away. This sequence joins TRBV20-1 and TRBJ2-3; the D gene is possibly TRBD2 (6 bases). Between the trimmed V and J ends, which lost 6 bases and 8 bases, there was a span of 15 bases. The CDR3 has 12 residues. Germline CDR1 and CDR2: DFQATT and SNEGSKA (reference sequence). The CDR3 protein is CSAEGPLSTQYF. DNA of the CDR3: TGCAGTGCGGAGGGACCCCTAAGTACGCAGTATTTT.

This clone was detected ten times or more. CDR3 loop: CASSTTGNSNQPQHF. The DNA of the CDR3 is TGTGCCAGTAGTACGACAGGTAATAGCAATCAGCCCCAGCATTTT. The chain joins TRBV19 to TRBJ1-5; tentatively, D is TRBD1 (6 bases). The V end lost 4 bases, the J end lost 0 bases, and 10 bases lay between the germline ends. The length of the CDR3 is 15 residues. CDR1 is LNHDA and CDR2 is SQIVND in the germline V gene (reference sequence). The variable domain in full, with the rest retrieved from reference TRBV19 and TRBJ1-5, is DGGITQSPKYLFRKEGQNVTLSCEQNLNHDAMYWYRQDPGQGLRLIYYSQIVNDFQKGDIAEGYSVSREKKESFPLTVTSAQKNPTAFYLCASSTTGNSNQPQHFGDGTRLSIL.

This clone has ten or more counts. Different DNA sequences within this sample yield the same CDR3. This chain joins TRBV14 and TRBJ2-3; D may correspond to TRBD1 or TRBD2 (6 bases each). CDR3 length: 13 residues. V was shortened by 1 base and J by 6 bases, with 8 bases between the two germline ends. The germline CDR1 and CDR2 sequences are SGHDN and FVKESK. CDR3 DNA sequence: TGTGCCAGCAGCCAAGGGAGGGGGGATACGCAGTATTTT. Residues: CASSQGRGDTQYF.